The TCR beta chain under discussion was sequenced for a study of identical twins (dated by TCRdb to the mid-2010s). A note on the overall study: TCR alpha and beta repertoires from monozygotic twins, unrelated adults of various ages and cord blood were deep-sequenced to test whether fetal clonotypes persist. To rule out contamination, replicate twin experiments were performed at different times with different library preparation protocols. The paper's findings and limits, for the study overall: Fewer insertions were carried by abundant cord blood beta clonotypes, a similar but weaker trend appeared in young adult naive repertoires, and no such trend appeared in memory repertoires. Zero-insertion analyses could be partly confounded by invariant T cells such as MAIT and iNKT, although diverse VJ usage argued against such confounding for most clonotypes. Because the same donors could not be followed over many years, conclusions were based on cross-sectional statistical analysis. Recombination models systematically underestimated out-of-frame TCR alpha sharing in monozygotic twins but agreed with sharing between unrelated individuals. Compared with coincidental sharing between unrelated individuals, an excess of low generation-probability sequences was observed among out-of-frame TCR alpha sequences shared between twins. The excess sharing between twins in beta out-of-frame sequences was weaker because fewer shared sequences reduced the signal-to-noise ratio.

Every donor was a healthy Caucasian. The twin cohort consisted of three pairs of female monozygotic twins, all aged about 18 to 29 years. Peripheral blood mononuclear cells were used as the source from which RNA for TCR libraries was isolated. In this sample, this clonotype turned up a few times. The target of this receptor is not known. No per-base quality is available; no much larger clone lies one base away. Receptor amplification or capture employed 5' RACE. Sequencer: Illumina HiSeq 2000. Template switching added a universal primer binding site, and the final cDNA carried a unique molecular identifier that allowed TCR cDNA molecules to be counted accurately. Specific primers in the conserved constant-segment region were used to synthesize first-strand cDNA for the TCR alpha and beta chains. To control for contamination, each cDNA library was double barcoded with a SMART-Mk sample barcode plus Illumina barcodes. TruSeq adapter sequences along with Illumina sample barcodes were introduced in two successive PCR steps. Sequencing of the TCR alpha and beta cDNA libraries was done on the Illumina HiSeq platform using custom primers. Concerning the study's data processing: Unique molecular identifiers were extracted from raw reads with MiGEC, and CDR3 positions were determined with MiXCR. For each individual, recombination models were inferred using an EM algorithm with the repgenHMM and IGoR tools. Shared clonotype analysis was performed with the tcR package in R, normalizing sharing by the product of cloneset sizes. Out-of-frame nonproductive sequences were analyzed to study raw recombination free of thymic and clonal selection effects. In-frame beta chains were kept once TCRdb had trimmed the public reads at Q25 with fastp and called clones with MiXCR. Rows merge per CDR3 protein into single entries with the most common DNA and genes. What appears here as the V and J calls and clone size reflects TCRdb's work, not the paper's. The sample contains about 660,000 distinct CDR3 sequences, 8.6% of them found a single time. The ten top clones hold 0.85% to 1% of the sample.

These same data were also listed under a study on yellow fever vaccine responses in identical twins. The second study also describes: According to the authors, the vaccine-induced T cell response in identical twins seemed to be partly convergent and partly specific to each individual. Focusing on identical twins, the study followed the T cell clones that responded to the vaccine, and did so with precision.

The clonotype was recovered from a woman aged 18-29 years in good health. The sample comprised PBMCs.

Here the CDR3 is given as CASSQDVTDTQYF. The nucleotide sequence is given as TGTGCCAGCAGCCAAGATGTCACAGATACGCAGTATTTT. The rearrangement joined TRBV4-2 to TRBJ2-3; no D gene is confidently identified. CDR1 is given as LGHNA and CDR2 as YNFKEQ, both from the germline V gene. V and J are truncated by 0 bases and 2 bases respectively, leaving an intervening sequence of 3 bases. The CDR3 numbers 13 residues from cysteine through phenylalanine. Only CDR3 DNA is held: 39 bases, read in frame from base 1.